Detailed here is one T cell receptor beta chain. What it binds is not known. TCRdb re-called the 5' RACE reads and shows each CDR3 protein once, DNA omitted. The sample has about 440,000 distinct CDR3 sequences; the top ten hold more than 2%. The CDR3 extends over 19 amino acids. CDR1 SGHRS and CDR2 YFSETQ come from the germline V gene. The data stem from a study of monozygotic twins with inflammatory bowel disease. Study-wide results and limits: Data gave no support to a single strong signal or clonotype associated with IBD.

Total RNA from whole blood was isolated with no T cell sorting. Sequencing was carried out using blood. This sequence joins TRBV5-1 and TRBJ2-6. This TCR was recovered from a human donor with ulcerative colitis or Crohn's disease, or a healthy co-twin of an affected twin (not recorded which). CDR3 loop: CASSASAGTLSSGANVLTF. The full variable domain, with the rest looked up from reference TRBV5-1 and TRBJ2-6, is KAGVTQTPRYLIKTRGQQVTLSCSPISGHRSVSWYQQTPGQGLQFLFEYFSETQRNKGNFPGRFSGRQFSNSRSEMNVSTLELGDSALYLCASSASAGTLSSGANVLTFGAGSRLTVL.